This is a list of T cell receptor beta chains from one sample in a study of cytotoxic CD8 clonotypes in ibrutinib-treated CLL. Sequenced by immunoSEQ multiplex PCR; TCRdb stores in-frame clones only, minus some. Of some 28,000 clones listed, 55% to 65% are singletons. Sequences were derived from PBMCs, sampled before ibrutinib treatment. Receptors originate from a human donor with chronic lymphocytic leukemia. Both conserved end residues are part of each CDR3. D genes are given only for firm matches. For some rows the clone size is stated as once, few or many, or as a class when expanded; others skip it.

clone size: few
D gene: .
V gene: TRBV5-5
J gene: TRBJ1-6
CDR3 DNA: TGTGCCAGCAGCGAAGTGCCTGTGTCACAGGGACCTTCACCCCTCCACTTT
CDR3 protein: CASSEVPVSQGPSPLHF

clone size: .
D gene: .
V gene: TRBV29-1
J gene: TRBJ1-1
CDR3 DNA: TGCAGCGTTCTAAGGACAGCCAACACTGAAGCTTTCTTT
CDR3 protein: CSVLRTANTEAFF

clone size: few
D gene: .
V gene: TRBV5-1
J gene: TRBJ2-5
CDR3 DNA: TGCGCCAGCATGGTAGGGGAACAAGAGACCCAGTACTTC
CDR3 protein: CASMVGEQETQYF

clone size: .
D gene: .
V gene: TRBV7-9
J gene: TRBJ2-1
CDR3 DNA: TGTGCCAGCAGCTTACTCGATCGTGAGCAGTTCTTC
CDR3 protein: CASSLLDREQFF

clone size: .
D gene: .
V gene: TRBV19
J gene: TRBJ1-5
CDR3 DNA: TGTGCCAGTAAGATTCAGACAGCAAGCAATCAGCCCCAGCATTTT
CDR3 protein: CASKIQTASNQPQHF

clone size: few
D gene: TRBD2
V gene: TRBV14
J gene: TRBJ2-5
CDR3 DNA: TGTGCCAGCAGCCAACGGGCCTTAGCGGGAGGCCGCCAAGAGACCCAGTACTTC
CDR3 protein: CASSQRALAGGRQETQYF

clone size: .
D gene: .
V gene: TRBV27
J gene: TRBJ2-3
CDR3 DNA: TGTGCCAGCAGCTGGGGGGGCCTGGTACCAGATACGCAGTATTTT
CDR3 protein: CASSWGGLVPDTQYF

clone size: .
D gene: TRBD2
V gene: TRBV2
J gene: TRBJ2-2
CDR3 DNA: TGTGCCAGCAGTGAGCTAGCGGCGAACACCGGGGAGCTGTTTTTT
CDR3 protein: CASSELAANTGELFF

clone size: .
D gene: .
V gene: TRBV9
J gene: TRBJ1-2
CDR3 DNA: TGTGCCAGCAGCGTAGCGCCAAACTCGTTACATGGCTACACCTTC
CDR3 protein: CASSVAPNSLHGYTF

clone size: .
D gene: .
V gene: TRBV5-1
J gene: TRBJ1-1
CDR3 DNA: TGCGCCACCAGTGACCGGGAGAACACTGAAGCTTTCTTT
CDR3 protein: CATSDRENTEAFF

clone size: once
D gene: TRBD1
V gene: TRBV15
J gene: TRBJ1-5
CDR3 DNA: TGTGCCACCAGCAGATACAGGGGGCTGGGGCAGCCCCAGCATTTT
CDR3 protein: CATSRYRGLGQPQHF

clone size: .
D gene: .
V gene: TRBV30
J gene: TRBJ1-5
CDR3 DNA: TGTGCCTGGAGTACCGGGACCCAAGGACCCCAGCATTTT
CDR3 protein: CAWSTGTQGPQHF

clone size: once
D gene: TRBD2
V gene: TRBV5-6
J gene: TRBJ2-7
CDR3 DNA: TGTGCCAGCAGCCGAGGGACTAGCGGGAGCAACGAGCAGTACTTC
CDR3 protein: CASSRGTSGSNEQYF

clone size: .
D gene: TRBD2
V gene: TRBV13
J gene: TRBJ2-7
CDR3 DNA: TGTGCCAGCAGCTCCCCAGGGCGGGAGAAACACGAGCAGTACTTC
CDR3 protein: CASSSPGREKHEQYF

clone size: .
D gene: .
V gene: TRBV6-9
J gene: TRBJ1-5
CDR3 DNA: TGTGCCAGCAGCCCCGGGGGGGTTAGCAATCAGCCCCAGCATTTT
CDR3 protein: CASSPGGVSNQPQHF

clone size: .
D gene: .
V gene: TRBV12-5
J gene: TRBJ2-1
CDR3 DNA: TGTGCTAGTGGTTTCCAACGCAGCGGCGGCAGCTCCTACAATGAGCAGTTCTTC
CDR3 protein: CASGFQRSGGSSYNEQFF

clone size: .
D gene: .
V gene: TRBV18
J gene: TRBJ1-5
CDR3 DNA: TGTGCCAGCTCTCCGTCGGTCTCCGCTAGCAATCAGCCCCAGCATTTT
CDR3 protein: CASSPSVSASNQPQHF

clone size: .
D gene: TRBD1
V gene: TRBV28
J gene: TRBJ1-1
CDR3 DNA: TGTGCCAGCAGTTTATGGGAGGGGGCGAACACTGAAGCTTTCTTT
CDR3 protein: CASSLWEGANTEAFF

clone size: .
D gene: TRBD1
V gene: TRBV7-8
J gene: TRBJ1-2
CDR3 DNA: TGTGCCAGCAGCTCCCCGGGCCACCATGGACAGGGGCTCTTTGGCTACACCTTC
CDR3 protein: CASSSPGHHGQGLFGYTF

clone size: .
D gene: .
V gene: TRBV6-5
J gene: TRBJ2-3
CDR3 DNA: TGTGCCAGCAGTTCACCACTAGAAGATTACACAGATACGCAGTATTTT
CDR3 protein: CASSSPLEDYTDTQYF

clone size: .
D gene: .
V gene: TRBV5-6
J gene: TRBJ1-1
CDR3 DNA: TGTGCCAGCAGCCGAAGATGGACTGAAGCTTTCTTT
CDR3 protein: CASSRRWTEAFF

clone size: .
D gene: .
V gene: TRBV18
J gene: TRBJ1-4
CDR3 DNA: TGTGCCAGCTCACCATATGAAGGAAATGAAAAACTGTTTTTT
CDR3 protein: CASSPYEGNEKLFF

clone size: few
D gene: TRBD2
V gene: TRBV18
J gene: TRBJ2-1
CDR3 DNA: TGTGCCAGCTCACCATACACTAGCGGGAGTTCCTACAATGAGCAGTTCTTC
CDR3 protein: CASSPYTSGSSYNEQFF

clone size: .
D gene: .
V gene: TRBV6-5
J gene: TRBJ2-7
CDR3 DNA: TGTGCCAGCAGTTACTTTCCGACAGCTTTGGAGCAGTACTTC
CDR3 protein: CASSYFPTALEQYF

clone size: .
D gene: .
V gene: TRBV5-1
J gene: TRBJ2-1
CDR3 DNA: TGCGCCAGCAGCTTGATACGGGGGGCCGGGGATGAGCAGTTCTTC
CDR3 protein: CASSLIRGAGDEQFF

clone size: few
D gene: .
V gene: TRBV28
J gene: TRBJ1-1
CDR3 DNA: TGTGCCAGCAGTCCAACACCGAACACTGAAGCTTTCTTT
CDR3 protein: CASSPTPNTEAFF

clone size: .
D gene: TRBD2
V gene: TRBV25-1
J gene: TRBJ2-1
CDR3 DNA: TGTGCCAGTGCGGGAGGGAGGCGCAATGAGCAGTTCTTC
CDR3 protein: CASAGGRRNEQFF

clone size: .
D gene: TRBD2
V gene: TRBV29-1
J gene: TRBJ2-1
CDR3 DNA: TGCAGCGCCCTAGCGGGAGGATATGAGCAGTTCTTC
CDR3 protein: CSALAGGYEQFF

clone size: .
D gene: .
V gene: TRBV6-5
J gene: TRBJ1-1
CDR3 DNA: TGTGCCAGCAGTCTTTTCACAGGGAACACTGAAGCTTTCTTT
CDR3 protein: CASSLFTGNTEAFF